This record covers a single T cell receptor beta chain. Its specificity is not known. Trimming cost V 3 bases and J 4 bases; bases outside gene matches: 8. Germline assignment: CDR1 MNHEY and CDR2 SVGEGT. The CDR3 totals 16 residues. The record originates from a study of T cells in Graves' hyperthyroidism and ophthalmopathy. Study details: Blood from the periphery was taken at initial diagnosis, before any treatment.

Patients were aged 18 to 65, had disease duration under 2 months, and had newly diagnosed hyperthyroidism. Diagnoses were established using clinical symptoms, serum thyroxine and TRAb, thyroid ultrasound and orbital computed tomography. Study conclusions and caveats: The majority of expanded thyroid clonotypes above 0.001 also appeared in blood.

Amplified TCR beta CDR3 regions came from RNA transcripts. The HTBI primer set drove a first-round RT-PCR of the TCR CDR3. TCRdb re-called the multiplex PCR reads through MiXCR, storing one row per CDR3 protein. The table has a few hundred thousand distinct CDR3 sequences, 15% to 18% seen once; the top ten hold approximately 7%. This chain uses TRBV6-2 or TRBV6-3 with TRBJ2-5, with 10 bases aligning to TRBD2. The sequenced sample consisted of blood. The clonotype comes from a woman in her twenties or thirties with Graves' hyperthyroidism. The CDR3 region has the DNA TGTGCCAGCAGTTATGGAGCGGGAGGGCCCTTAGAGACCCAGTACTTC. Its protein product is CASSYGAGGPLETQYF.